The rows below give T cell receptor beta chains drawn from one sample of a study of T cell responses to AZD1222 COVID-19 vaccine. Libraries were prepared by immunoSEQ multiplex PCR; TCRdb keeps only in-frame clonotypes and omits some of them. Of some 130,000 clones in the sample, 75% to 90% were seen once. Sequenced material: peripheral blood, taken on day 0 of AZD1222 vaccination. The receptors stem from an adult in good health. Both conserved end residues are part of each CDR3. A D gene is named only where the DNA matches it firmly. Only part of the rows carry a size: once, few, many, or a class if the clone is expanded.

>.|TRBJ1-4|TRBD1|TRBV5-1
TGCGCCAGCAGCTCGGGGGACAGGGAAGAAAAACTGTTTTTT
CASSSGDREEKLFF
>.|TRBJ2-7|TRBD2|TRBV5-4
TGTGCCAGCAGCTTGGCCTCTATAGCGGGGGTTTACGAGCAGTACTTC
CASSLASIAGVYEQYF
>.|TRBJ2-3|TRBD2|TRBV28
TGTGCCAGCAGTTTGCGGGCAGGGAGGGCAGATACGCAGTATTTT
CASSLRAGRADTQYF
>.|TRBJ1-5|TRBD1|TRBV6-6
TGTGCCAGCAGTTACGACAGGGGCAATCAGCCCCAGCATTTT
CASSYDRGNQPQHF
>.|TRBJ1-1|.|TRBV30
TGTGCCTGGACCCTGAGACCTGACATCGTAGCCACCGAAGCTTTCTTT
CAWTLRPDIVATEAFF
>.|TRBJ1-6|.|TRBV3-1/TRBV3-2
TGTGCCAGCAGCCAAAATCCGGCCTCACCCCTCCACTTT
CASSQNPASPLHF
>once|TRBJ2-7|.|TRBV6-5
TGTGCCAGCAGTTACTCGTCGGCTACCTTCTACGAGCAGTACTTC
CASSYSSATFYEQYF
>once|TRBJ2-5|.|TRBV11-2
TGTGCCAGCAGCTCCAGACGTGGCACCAACTGGGGAGAGACCCAGTACTTC
CASSSRRGTNWGETQYF
>.|TRBJ1-3|.|TRBV5-1
TGCGCCAGCAGCTTGAGTCTAGGGACTGGAAACACCATATATTTT
CASSLSLGTGNTIYF
>.|TRBJ1-1|TRBD1|TRBV5-6
TGTGCCAGCAGCCCCGGAGCAGGGGGCTTTAACACTGAAGCTTTCTTT
CASSPGAGGFNTEAFF
>.|TRBJ1-3|TRBD1|TRBV4-1
TGCGCCAGCAGCCCTGAGACAGGGGCCCACTCTGGAAACACCATATATTTT
CASSPETGAHSGNTIYF
>.|TRBJ1-5|.|TRBV19
TGTGCCAGTAGTATAAGGGGGGGGCGGAATCAGCCCCAGCATTTT
CASSIRGGRNQPQHF
>.|TRBJ1-1|.|TRBV6-2/TRBV6-3
TGTGCCAGCAGTTCATTATCATCGGACATACGAGCTTTCTTT
CASSSLSSDIRAFF
>.|TRBJ1-5|TRBD1|TRBV5-6
TGTGCCAGCAGCTACTTTCGACAGGGGGCTGGTCAGCCCCAGCATTTT
CASSYFRQGAGQPQHF
>.|TRBJ1-4|.|TRBV3-1/TRBV3-2
TGTGCCAGCAGCCAAGTTGGAGGAGGGGGTGAAAAACTGTTTTTT
CASSQVGGGGEKLFF
>few|TRBJ1-1|TRBD1|TRBV28
TGTGCCAGCAGTCCGGGACAGGGTTATACTGAAGCTTTCTTT
CASSPGQGYTEAFF
>once|TRBJ2-6|.|TRBV6-2/TRBV6-3
TGTGCCAGCAGTTACGGGGGCTCTGGGGCCAACGTCCTGACTTTC
CASSYGGSGANVLTF
>.|TRBJ1-5|TRBD1|TRBV19
TGTGCCAGTATTTACAGGGGAGGAGGTCAGCCCCAGCATTTT
CASIYRGGGQPQHF
>.|TRBJ1-1|.|TRBV24-1
TGTGCCACCAGATCAAACAGGGATGGTAGGAACACTGAAGCTTTCTTT
CATRSNRDGRNTEAFF
>.|TRBJ1-6|.|TRBV28
TGTGCCAGCAGTCCTTTGCAGGGCAGCTCACCCCTCCACTTT
CASSPLQGSSPLHF
>few|TRBJ2-5|.|TRBV4-1
TGCGCCAGCAGCCAAGCAGGGGAGACCCAGTACTTC
CASSQAGETQYF
>.|TRBJ1-6|TRBD1|TRBV30
TGTGCCTGGGGTCGGGACAGGGGGTTTTATTCACCCCTCCACTTT
CAWGRDRGFYSPLHF
>.|TRBJ1-2|.|TRBV7-9
TGTGCCAGCAGCCGCGGGGCCCCCTATGGCTACACCTTC
CASSRGAPYGYTF
>.|TRBJ1-4|.|TRBV3-1/TRBV3-2
TGTGCCAGCAGCCACAGGGGCGGGAATGAAAAACTGTTTTTT
CASSHRGGNEKLFF
>once|TRBJ1-1|.|TRBV19
TGTGCCAGTAGTATAAATATGCATTATACTGAAGCTTTCTTT
CASSINMHYTEAFF
>.|TRBJ2-2|.|TRBV2
TGTGCCAGCGGGGGCCCGCTCCTAATTAACACCGGGGAGCTGTTTTTT
CASGGPLLINTGELFF
>.|TRBJ1-2|.|TRBV7-2
TGTGCCAGCAGTTGGATTAACTATGGCTACACCTTC
CASSWINYGYTF
>.|TRBJ2-5|TRBD1|TRBV6-5
TGTGCCAGCAGTTTGACAGGGCTGGAGACCCAGTACTTC
CASSLTGLETQYF
>once|TRBJ1-2|.|TRBV28
TGTGCCAGCAGTTTCACAGAATACTATGGCTACACCTTC
CASSFTEYYGYTF
>few|TRBJ2-7|TRBD1|TRBV5-6
TGTGCCAGCAGCTATTCCGGGACAGCCTACGAGCAGTACTTC
CASSYSGTAYEQYF
>.|TRBJ1-2|.|TRBV12-5
TGTGCTAGTGGACGGGGGATTAACTATGGCTACACCTTC
CASGRGINYGYTF
>medium-sized|TRBJ2-7|.|TRBV18
TGTGCCAGCTCAACAGGGATCAACGAGCAGTACTTC
CASSTGINEQYF
>.|TRBJ1-2|.|TRBV10-3
TGTGCCATCAGGGAAACGGACAGTTTCTATGGCTACACCTTC
CAIRETDSFYGYTF
>.|TRBJ1-5|.|TRBV27
TGTGCCAGCAGTTTCTCGACAGGAGATCAGCCCCAGCATTTT
CASSFSTGDQPQHF
>once|TRBJ1-4|TRBD1|TRBV15
TGTGCCACCAGCAGAGCCGGGGACAGGGGGCAGGAAAAACTGTTTTTT
CATSRAGDRGQEKLFF
>few|TRBJ1-3|TRBD1|TRBV5-6
TGTGCCAGCAGAAGGGACAGGGGTTCTGGAAACACCATATATTTT
CASRRDRGSGNTIYF
>.|TRBJ1-6|.|TRBV7-2
TGTGCCAGCAGCTCACAGGGTTATTCACCCCTCCACTTT
CASSSQGYSPLHF
>.|TRBJ1-1|.|TRBV18
TGTGCCAGCTCACTAGGACTGGACCTGAGAGCTTTCTTT
CASSLGLDLRAFF
>once|TRBJ1-2|.|TRBV7-9
TGTGCCAGCAGCCCGCAGAGTAACTATGGCTACACCTTC
CASSPQSNYGYTF
>once|TRBJ1-3|.|TRBV6-5
TGTGCCAGCAGAGAGAGGGGGTCTGGAAACACCATATATTTT
CASRERGSGNTIYF
>many|TRBJ1-4|.|TRBV5-1
TGCGCCAGCAGCCCGGAGGACGATGGGAGGGAAAAACTGTTTTTT
CASSPEDDGREKLFF
>.|TRBJ1-6|.|TRBV19
TGTGCCAGTAGTATGGACCAGTGGAATTCACCCCTCCACTTT
CASSMDQWNSPLHF
>.|TRBJ2-7|.|TRBV28
TGTGCCAGCAGTTCCAACATCGGAGACGAGCAGTACTTC
CASSSNIGDEQYF
>.|TRBJ1-2|TRBD1|TRBV5-1
TGCGCCAGCAGCCGGGACAGGGATTCTCATGGCTACACCTTC
CASSRDRDSHGYTF
>.|TRBJ1-2|.|TRBV28
TGTGCCAGCAGTCTCTACAAGACAGAACACTATGGCTACACCTTC
CASSLYKTEHYGYTF
>.|TRBJ2-1|TRBD1|TRBV4-2
TGTGCCAGCAGCCAAGATCTGGGGACAGGGGGCTCCAATGAGCAGTTCTTC
CASSQDLGTGGSNEQFF
>.|TRBJ2-3|.|TRBV7-9
TGTGCCAGCAGCTTGAAGGGAACAGATACGCAGTATTTT
CASSLKGTDTQYF
>.|TRBJ2-2|.|TRBV28
TGTGCCAGCAGCCTGGGGGGGGCTAACACCGGGGAGCTGTTTTTT
CASSLGGANTGELFF
>.|TRBJ2-2|.|TRBV30
TGTGCCTGGAGACCACCCGGCGGAACCAACACCGGGGAGCTGTTTTTT
CAWRPPGGTNTGELFF
>.|TRBJ1-2|TRBD1|TRBV19
TGTGCCAGTAGTAGGGACAGTCCTTATGGCTACACCTTC
CASSRDSPYGYTF
>few|TRBJ2-1|.|TRBV6-1
TGTGCCAGCAGTGATCTTAGGGGGGGGTTTAGGTCCTACAATGAGCAGTTCTTC
CASSDLRGGFRSYNEQFF
>.|TRBJ2-7|TRBD2|TRBV4-1
TGCGCCAGCAGCCAGCTAGCCGTTGTGGGAGGGAGGTGGGGGCAGTACTTC
CASSQLAVVGGRWGQYF
>.|TRBJ1-2|.|TRBV7-9
TGTGCCAGCAGCTTTACCGGACAGCTCTATGGCTACACCTTC
CASSFTGQLYGYTF
>.|TRBJ1-4|TRBD1|TRBV2
TGTGCCAGCAGTGAAGTGTCAGGGGGCGTAGGTTATCCCGGTGCAACTAATGAAAAACTGTTTTTT
CASSEVSGGVGYPGATNEKLFF
>.|TRBJ2-3|.|TRBV13
TGTGCCAGCAGCTTAAATGGACGCACAGATACGCAGTATTTT
CASSLNGRTDTQYF
>.|TRBJ2-1|TRBD1|TRBV4-1
TGCGCCAGCAGCCAAGATCGAGGACAGGGTAATCGCAATGAGCAGTTCTTC
CASSQDRGQGNRNEQFF
>.|TRBJ2-5|.|TRBV3-1/TRBV3-2
TGTGCCAGCAGCCCCTATACCCAAGAGACCCAGTACTTC
CASSPYTQETQYF
>.|TRBJ2-3|.|TRBV27
TGTGCCAGCAGTTTAAGGCAGCCTACAGATACGCAGTATTTT
CASSLRQPTDTQYF
>.|TRBJ2-5|.|TRBV11-1
TGTGCCAGCAGCTTATTAGCCTGGCAAGAGACCCAGTACTTC
CASSLLAWQETQYF
>.|TRBJ1-2|.|TRBV28
TGTGCCAGCAGACTACAGAAGAACTATGGCTACACCTTC
CASRLQKNYGYTF